Detailed here is one T cell receptor beta chain. These data are taken from a study of blood T cell repertoires in COVID-19. Looking at the study overall: PBMCs, B-cell-depleted T cells, or T cells provided the cDNA or gDNA that made up the material.

In the authors' methods: Nucleated cell number was recorded as an estimate derived from reference gene primer amplification. Data came from immunoSEQ multiplex PCR; TCRdb stores just in-frame clones and leaves some out. That table supplies the V and J calls and clone size; D and trimming were determined from the DNA. This table holds about 70,000 clones, more than 75% found once. CDR1 is MNHEY, CDR2 SVGEGT, per germline. Deletions cut 5 bases from V and 7 bases from J, with 15 bases between. This CDR3 is built from 14 residues. The sequence was collected from a woman aged 18-30 years with acute or convalescent COVID-19. Sequenced: peripheral blood. The J gene is TRBJ1-5, the V gene TRBV6-2 or TRBV6-3; possible D gene TRBD1, 6 bases. The chain's CDR3 is CASSDHRVGQPQHF. CDR3 bases: TGTGCCAGCAGTGACCACAGGGTAGGCCAGCCCCAGCATTTT.